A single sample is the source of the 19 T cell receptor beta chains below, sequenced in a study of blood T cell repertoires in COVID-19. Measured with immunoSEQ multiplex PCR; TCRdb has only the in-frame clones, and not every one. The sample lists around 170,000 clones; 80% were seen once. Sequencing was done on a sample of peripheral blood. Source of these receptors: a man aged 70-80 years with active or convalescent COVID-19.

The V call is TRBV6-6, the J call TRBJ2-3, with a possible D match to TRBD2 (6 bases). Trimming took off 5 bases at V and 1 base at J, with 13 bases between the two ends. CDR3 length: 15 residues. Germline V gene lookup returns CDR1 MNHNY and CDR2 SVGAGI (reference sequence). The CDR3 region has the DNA TGTGCCAGCAGTCCCGCGGGATCTCGCACAGATACGCAGTATTTT. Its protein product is CASSPAGSRTDTQYF.

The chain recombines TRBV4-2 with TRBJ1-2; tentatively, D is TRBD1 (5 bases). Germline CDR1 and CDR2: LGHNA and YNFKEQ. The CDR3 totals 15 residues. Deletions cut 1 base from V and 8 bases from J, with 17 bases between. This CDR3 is CASSQGQGRVRGYTF. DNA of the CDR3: TGTGCCAGCAGCCAAGGGCAGGGCAGGGTCAGAGGCTACACCTTC.

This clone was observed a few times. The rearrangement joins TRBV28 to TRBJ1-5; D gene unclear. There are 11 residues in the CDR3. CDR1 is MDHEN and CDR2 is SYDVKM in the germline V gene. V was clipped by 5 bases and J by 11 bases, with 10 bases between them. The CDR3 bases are TGTGCCAGCAGTGTTGACCGGGCCCAGCATTTT. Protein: CASSVDRAQHF.

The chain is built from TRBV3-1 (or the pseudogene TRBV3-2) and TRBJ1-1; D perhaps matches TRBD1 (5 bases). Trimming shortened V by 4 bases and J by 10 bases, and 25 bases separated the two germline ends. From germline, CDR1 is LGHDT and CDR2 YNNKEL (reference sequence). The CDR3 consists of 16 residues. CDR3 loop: CASSRDPVPGLLGAFF. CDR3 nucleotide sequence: TGTGCCAGCAGCCGAGATCCGGTACCGGGACTCCTAGGAGCTTTCTTT.

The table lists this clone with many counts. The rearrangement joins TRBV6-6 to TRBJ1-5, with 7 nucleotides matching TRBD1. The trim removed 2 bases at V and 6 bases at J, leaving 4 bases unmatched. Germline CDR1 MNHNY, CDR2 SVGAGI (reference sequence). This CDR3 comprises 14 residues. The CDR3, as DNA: TGTGCCAGCAGTTACAGGGGGCAAGGTCAGCCCCAGCATTTT. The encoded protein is CASSYRGQGQPQHF.

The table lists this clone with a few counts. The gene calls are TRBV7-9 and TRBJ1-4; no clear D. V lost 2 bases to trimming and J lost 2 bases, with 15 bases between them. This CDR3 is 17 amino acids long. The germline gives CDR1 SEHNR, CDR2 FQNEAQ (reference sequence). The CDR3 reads CASSLPAADTTNEKLFF. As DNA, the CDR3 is TGTGCCAGCAGCTTACCAGCTGCAGACACTACTAATGAAAAACTGTTTTTT.

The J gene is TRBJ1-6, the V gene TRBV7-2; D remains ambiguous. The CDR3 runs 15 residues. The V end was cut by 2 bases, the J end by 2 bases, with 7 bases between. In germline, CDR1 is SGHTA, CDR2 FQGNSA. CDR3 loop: CASSLSGAYNSPLHF. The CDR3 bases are TGTGCCAGCAGCTTATCCGGGGCCTATAATTCACCCCTCCACTTT.

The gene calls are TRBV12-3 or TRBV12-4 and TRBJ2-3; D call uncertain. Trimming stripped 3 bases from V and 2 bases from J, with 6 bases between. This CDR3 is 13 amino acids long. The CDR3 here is CASSFSPTDTQYF. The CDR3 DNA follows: TGTGCCAGCAGTTTCTCCCCCACAGATACGCAGTATTTT.

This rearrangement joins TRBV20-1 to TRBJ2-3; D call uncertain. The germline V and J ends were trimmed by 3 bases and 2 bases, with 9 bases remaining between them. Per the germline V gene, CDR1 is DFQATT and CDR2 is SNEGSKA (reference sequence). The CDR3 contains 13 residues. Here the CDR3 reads CSASRGFTDTQYF. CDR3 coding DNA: TGCAGTGCTAGTAGAGGCTTCACAGATACGCAGTATTTT.

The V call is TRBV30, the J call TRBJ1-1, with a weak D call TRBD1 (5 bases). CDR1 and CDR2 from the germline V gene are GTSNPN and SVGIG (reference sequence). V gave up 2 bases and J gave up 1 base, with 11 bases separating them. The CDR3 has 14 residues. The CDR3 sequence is CAWSLSQGNTEAFF. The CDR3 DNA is TGTGCCTGGAGTCTATCCCAGGGGAACACTGAAGCTTTCTTT.

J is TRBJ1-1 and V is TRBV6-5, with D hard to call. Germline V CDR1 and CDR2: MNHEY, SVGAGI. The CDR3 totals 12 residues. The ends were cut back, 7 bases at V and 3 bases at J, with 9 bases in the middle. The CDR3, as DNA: TGTGCCAGCATCTGGAGGGACACTGAAGCTTTCTTT. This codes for CASIWRDTEAFF.

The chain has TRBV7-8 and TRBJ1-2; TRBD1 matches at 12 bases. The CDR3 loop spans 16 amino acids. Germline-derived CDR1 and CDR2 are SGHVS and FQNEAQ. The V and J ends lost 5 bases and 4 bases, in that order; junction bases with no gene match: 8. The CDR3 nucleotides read TGTGCCAGCAGCAGCCGGGACAGGGGGCTTGGCTATGGCTACACCTTC. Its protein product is CASSSRDRGLGYGYTF.

The CDR3 region has the DNA TGTGCTAGTGGTTCAGGACAGCTCCAGGGGACTGAAGCTTTCTTT. Translated: CASGSGQLQGTEAFF. The rearrangement joins TRBV12-5 to TRBJ1-1, with a weak D call TRBD1 (6 bases). The V and J ends lost 4 bases and 5 bases respectively, with 17 bases between them. CDR1 LGHNT and CDR2 FRNRAP come from the germline V gene. The CDR3 loop spans 15 amino acids.

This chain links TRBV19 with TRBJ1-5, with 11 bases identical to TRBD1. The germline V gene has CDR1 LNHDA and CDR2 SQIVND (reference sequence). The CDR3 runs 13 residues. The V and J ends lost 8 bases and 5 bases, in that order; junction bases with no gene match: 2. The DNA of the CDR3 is TGTGCCAGTGGGACAGGGGGATATCAGCCCCAGCATTTT. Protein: CASGTGGYQPQHF. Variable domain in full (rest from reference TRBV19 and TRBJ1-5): DGGITQSPKYLFRKEGQNVTLSCEQNLNHDAMYWYRQDPGQGLRLIYYSQIVNDFQKGDIAEGYSVSREKKESFPLTVTSAQKNPTAFYLCASGTGGYQPQHFGDGTRLSIL.

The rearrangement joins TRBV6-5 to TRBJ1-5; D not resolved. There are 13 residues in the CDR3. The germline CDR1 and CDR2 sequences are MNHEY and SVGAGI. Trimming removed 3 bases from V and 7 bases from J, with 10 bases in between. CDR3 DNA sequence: TGTGCCAGCAGTTATACATCGGGGCAGCCCCAGCATTTT. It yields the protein CASSYTSGQPQHF.

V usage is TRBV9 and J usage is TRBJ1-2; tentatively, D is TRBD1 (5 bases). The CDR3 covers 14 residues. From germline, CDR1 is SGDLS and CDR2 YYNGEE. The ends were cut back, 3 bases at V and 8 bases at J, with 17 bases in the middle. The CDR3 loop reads CASSEAGGAVGYTF. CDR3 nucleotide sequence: TGTGCCAGCAGCGAGGCCGGAGGGGCGGTCGGCTACACCTTC.

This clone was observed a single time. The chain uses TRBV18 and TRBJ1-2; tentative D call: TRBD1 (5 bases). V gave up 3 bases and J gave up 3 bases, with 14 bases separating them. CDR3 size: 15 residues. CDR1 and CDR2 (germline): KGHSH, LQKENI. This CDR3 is CASSPTGDSYYGYTF. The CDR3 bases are TGTGCCAGCTCACCGACGGGGGACTCCTACTATGGCTACACCTTC.

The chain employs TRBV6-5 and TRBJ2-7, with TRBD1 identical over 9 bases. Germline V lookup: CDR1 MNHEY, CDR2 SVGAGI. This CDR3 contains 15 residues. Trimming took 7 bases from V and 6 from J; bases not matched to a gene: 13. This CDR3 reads CASNQDRGSAGEQYF. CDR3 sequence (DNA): TGTGCCAGCAACCAAGACAGGGGGTCGGCTGGCGAGCAGTACTTC.

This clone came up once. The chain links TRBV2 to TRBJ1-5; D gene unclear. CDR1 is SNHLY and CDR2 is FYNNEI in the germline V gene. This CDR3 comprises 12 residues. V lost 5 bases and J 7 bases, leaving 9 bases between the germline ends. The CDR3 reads CASSLDRQPQHF. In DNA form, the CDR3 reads TGTGCCAGCAGTCTAGACCGGCAGCCCCAGCATTTT.